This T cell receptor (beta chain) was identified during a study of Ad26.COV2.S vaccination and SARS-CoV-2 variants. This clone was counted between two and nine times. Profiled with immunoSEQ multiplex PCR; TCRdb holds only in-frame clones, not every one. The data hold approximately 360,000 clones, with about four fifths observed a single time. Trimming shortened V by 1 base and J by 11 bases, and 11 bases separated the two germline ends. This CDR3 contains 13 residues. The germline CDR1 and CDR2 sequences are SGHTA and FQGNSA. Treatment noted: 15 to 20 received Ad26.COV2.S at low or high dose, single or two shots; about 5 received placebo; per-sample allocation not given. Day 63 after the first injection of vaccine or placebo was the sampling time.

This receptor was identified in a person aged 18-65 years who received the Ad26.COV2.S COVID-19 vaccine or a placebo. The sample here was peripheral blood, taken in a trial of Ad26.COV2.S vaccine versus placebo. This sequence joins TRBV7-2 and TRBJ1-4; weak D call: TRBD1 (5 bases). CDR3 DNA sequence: TGTGCCAGCAGCTTAGGGACATCCGAGAAACTGTTTTTT. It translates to CASSLGTSEKLFF.